This T cell receptor (beta chain) was observed in a study of shared clonotypes between healthy human individuals. Notes on this clone: Antigen: not known.

Whole-study findings and limits: Represented diversity, genetic and exposure-history alike, was limited by few donors.

Generated by immunoSEQ multiplex PCR, the TCRdb table keeps only in-frame clones and is missing some. The sample shows about 2.4 million clones, over 85% of them seen only once. Trimming left V 2 bases short and J 5 bases short, with 4 bases between. The CDR3 is made up of 11 amino acids. In germline, CDR1 is MNHNY, CDR2 SVGAGI (reference sequence). Each donor was a Caucasian adult residing in Nashville, Tennessee. A CD45RA+ naive subset and a CD45RA-negative memory subset were split from CD4+ cells. Sequencing was carried out using naive CD4+ T cells from PBMCs. Subset given: CD45RA+ positively selected. The sequence derives from a man younger than 35 in good health. Some clones in this sample may be carry-over from other donors' samples. The chain is built from TRBV6-6 and TRBJ2-7; no clear D. The CDR3 nucleotides are TGTGCCAGCAGTTACCTTGACGAGCAGTACTTC. It codes for CASSYLDEQYF.